Shown below are 21 T cell receptor beta chains from a single sample sequenced in a study of cytotoxic CD8 clonotypes in ibrutinib-treated CLL. Profiling relied on immunoSEQ multiplex PCR, and the TCRdb table lists in-frame clones only, not all of them. Of approximately 320,000 clones in the sample, 67% were seen once. The input for sequencing was PBMCs, taken after 36 months of ibrutinib treatment. The origin of the receptors is a human donor with chronic lymphocytic leukemia.

The chain's CDR3 is CASSQGTPYGYTF. The CDR3 DNA is TGTGCCAGCAGCCAAGGAACGCCCTATGGCTACACCTTC. The chain carries TRBV4-2 and TRBJ1-2; D is ambiguous. The CDR3 length is 13 residues. Germline V gene data show CDR1 as LGHNA and CDR2 as YNFKEQ. The ends were cut back, 1 base at V and 4 bases at J, with 7 bases in the middle.

In DNA, the CDR3 is TGTGCCAGCGGATACCGGGACAAGACAGATACGCAGTATTTT. Its protein product is CASGYRDKTDTQYF. This chain joins TRBV7-8 and TRBJ2-3, with a tentative D call TRBD1 (6 bases). Trimming stripped 8 bases from V and 3 bases from J, with 15 bases between. CDR1 and CDR2 from the germline V gene are SGHVS and FQNEAQ. This CDR3 spans 14 amino acids.

The chain couples TRBV29-1 to TRBJ1-1; the match to TRBD1 covers 7 bases. J lost 6 bases, V lost 6 bases, and 10 bases had no gene match. The V gene's germline CDR1 is SQVTM and CDR2 ANQGSEA. This CDR3 comprises 13 residues. This CDR3 is CSVADRVPPEAFF. CDR3 coding DNA: TGCAGCGTCGCCGACAGGGTGCCCCCTGAAGCTTTCTTT.

The chain uses TRBV9 and TRBJ2-3, with D possibly TRBD2 on 6 matching bases. The CDR3 loop spans 16 amino acids. CDR1 SGDLS and CDR2 YYNGEE come from the germline V gene. The V gene lost 3 bases and the J gene lost 5 bases, with 19 bases spanning the gap. The CDR3 region is CASSETLGTGGDTQYF. In DNA form, the CDR3 reads TGTGCCAGCAGCGAGACCCTAGGGACCGGGGGAGATACGCAGTATTTT.

The rearrangement joins TRBV28 to TRBJ2-7, with 9 bases lining up with TRBD2. With V trimmed by 1 base and J by 4 bases, 11 bases remained unmatched. Germline CDR1 is MDHEN and CDR2 is SYDVKM. The CDR3 is made up of 17 amino acids. The CDR3 DNA reads as TGTGCCAGCAGTTTATCATTAATAGCGGGAGCTAGTTACGAGCAGTACTTC. Its protein product is CASSLSLIAGASYEQYF.

The chain combines TRBV10-3 with TRBJ1-2; TRBD1 matches at 8 bases. Germline CDR1 is ENHRY and CDR2 is SYGVKD. With V trimmed by 6 bases and J by 4 bases, 7 bases remained unmatched. This CDR3 spans 14 amino acids. CDR3 nucleotide sequence: TGTGCCATCAGCGTCGGACAGGGCAGCTATGGCTACACCTTC. It specifies CAISVGQGSYGYTF.

The chain recombines TRBV28 with TRBJ2-1, with D unresolved. V lost 5 bases and J lost 5, with 13 bases in between. There are 14 residues in the CDR3. Germline assignment: CDR1 MDHEN and CDR2 SYDVKM. In DNA form, the CDR3 reads TGTGCCAGCAGTCTCCTCGACGTTAACAATGAGCAGTTCTTC. Its translation is CASSLLDVNNEQFF.

This chain links TRBV14 with TRBJ1-2; TRBD1 is a possible D gene (6 bases). This CDR3 comprises 17 residues. Germline loops: CDR1 SGHDN, CDR2 FVKESK. V was shortened by 0 bases and J by 4 bases, with 18 bases between the two germline ends. CDR3 in DNA: TGTGCCAGCAGCCAAGAATCGATTTGGGGGACAATCTATGGCTACACCTTC. Residues: CASSQESIWGTIYGYTF. Full variable domain (rest looked up from reference TRBV14 and TRBJ1-2): EAGVTQFPSHSVIEKGQTVTLRCDPISGHDNLYWYRRVMGKEIKFLLHFVKESKQDESGMPNNRFLAERTGGTYSTLKVQPAELEDSGVYFCASSQESIWGTIYGYTFGSGTRLTVV.

This sequence joins TRBV11-2 and TRBJ1-3; D is unresolved. The CDR3 is made up of 18 amino acids. In germline, CDR1 is SGHAT, CDR2 FQNNGV. Trimming took 3 bases from V and 0 from J, leaving 18 bases between them. CDR3 DNA: TGTGCCAGCAGCTTGAGAGCCAAAATCGGGAGCTCTGGAAACACCATATATTTT. Protein sequence: CASSLRAKIGSSGNTIYF.

CDR3 in amino acids: CASSLLGSYEQYF. The CDR3 coding sequence is TGCGCCAGCAGCTTGTTAGGCTCCTACGAGCAGTACTTC. The chain uses TRBV5-1 and TRBJ2-7; D remains unclear. V gave up 1 base and J gave up 0 bases, with 5 bases separating them. CDR3 length: 13 residues. The V gene's germline CDR1 is SGHRS and CDR2 YFSETQ.

This chain connects TRBV7-6 to TRBJ2-7, with D uncertain. V lost 3 bases and J 2 bases, leaving 8 bases between the germline ends. This CDR3 spans 13 amino acids. Germline-derived CDR1 and CDR2 are SGHVS and FNYEAQ. CDR3 protein: CASSFGQTYEQYF. The CDR3 bases are TGTGCCAGCAGCTTCGGGCAGACCTACGAGCAGTACTTC.

This rearrangement joins TRBV28 to TRBJ1-1, with 7 bases fitting TRBD1. V lost 3 bases to trimming and J lost 3 bases; unmatched junction nucleotides: 4. Germline V gene data show CDR1 as MDHEN and CDR2 as SYDVKM. This CDR3 has 14 amino acids. CDR3 DNA sequence: TGTGCCAGCAGTTTCCAGGGGGATTACACTGAAGCTTTCTTT. Protein product: CASSFQGDYTEAFF. Drawing the rest from reference TRBV28 and TRBJ1-1, the complete variable domain is DVKVTQSSRYLVKRTGEKVFLECVQDMDHENMFWYRQDPGLGLRLIYFSYDVKMKEKGDIPEGYSVSREKKERFSLILESASTNQTSMYLCASSFQGDYTEAFFGQGTRLTVV.

The chain is built from TRBV4-1 and TRBJ1-4; 9 bases are shared with TRBD1. Unmatched junction bases numbered 14, after V lost 4 bases and J lost 11 bases. The CDR3 is 16 residues long. Germline CDR1 is MGHRA and CDR2 is YSYEKL. Here the CDR3 reads CASSRAPGQGREKLFF. In DNA form, the CDR3 reads TGCGCCAGCAGCCGAGCCCCGGGACAGGGAAGGGAGAAACTGTTTTTT.

The V call is TRBV27, the J call TRBJ1-1; D not certain. Germline CDR1 MNHEY, CDR2 SMNVEV (reference sequence). This CDR3 comprises 12 residues. V lost 7 bases and J lost 1, with 7 bases in between. The CDR3 loop is CASNRQNTEAFF. In DNA, the CDR3 is TGTGCCAGCAATAGACAGAACACTGAAGCTTTCTTT.

The rearrangement joins TRBV28 to TRBJ1-1; weak D call: TRBD1 (5 bases). The CDR3 contains 14 residues. Germline V gene sequence: CDR1 MDHEN, CDR2 SYDVKM. The V gene lost 8 bases and the J gene lost 0 bases, with 13 bases spanning the gap. The CDR3 spells CASPPGRVNTEAFF. The CDR3, as DNA: TGTGCCAGCCCACCCGGCAGGGTGAACACTGAAGCTTTCTTT.

This chain connects TRBV5-1 to TRBJ1-2, with D perhaps TRBD1 (6 bases). CDR3 size: 15 residues. CDR1 is SGHRS and CDR2 is YFSETQ in the germline V gene. Trimming shortened V by 4 bases and J by 5 bases, and 18 bases separated the two germline ends. In nucleotides, the CDR3 is TGCGCCAGCAGCAGGGAAGGGGGAGGAGATTATGGCTACACCTTC. Translating it yields CASSREGGGDYGYTF.

The chain couples TRBV5-1 to TRBJ2-3; 8 bases align to TRBD1. In germline, CDR1 is SGHRS, CDR2 YFSETQ. The trim removed 0 bases at V and 3 bases at J, leaving 6 bases unmatched. The CDR3 extends over 16 amino acids. The CDR3 spells CASSLGDRPGTDTQYF. The CDR3 region has the DNA TGCGCCAGCAGCTTGGGGGACAGGCCGGGGACAGATACGCAGTATTTT.

The chain recombines TRBV27 with TRBJ2-7; perhaps TRBD2 as D (6 bases). CDR3 length: 14 residues. The V end lost 3 bases, the J end lost 1 base, and 10 bases lay between the germline ends. From germline, CDR1 is MNHEY and CDR2 SMNVEV (reference sequence). The chain's CDR3 is CASSFRGKSYEQYF. The CDR3 DNA is TGTGCCAGCAGTTTCCGGGGGAAGTCCTACGAGCAGTACTTC.

The gene calls are TRBV9 and TRBJ2-7; D unclear. V was pared by 3 bases and J by 0 bases, with 7 bases between. CDR1 is SGDLS, CDR2 YYNGEE, per germline. CDR3 length equals 13 residues. The CDR3 nucleotides are TGTGCCAGCAGCGGATCCACCTCCTACGAGCAGTACTTC. Translated, it gives CASSGSTSYEQYF.

V is TRBV5-1 and J is TRBJ1-4; D unclear. Trimming removed 5 bases from V and 6 bases from J, with 17 bases in between. The CDR3 runs 15 residues. The germline gives CDR1 SGHRS, CDR2 YFSETQ. As DNA, the CDR3 is TGCGCCAGCAGTGATGTGGGAGGGAACTATGAAAAACTGTTTTTT. Encoded protein: CASSDVGGNYEKLFF.

The chain uses TRBV18 and TRBJ2-3; TRBD2 matches at 8 bases. Losses at the gene ends were 0 bases for V and 7 bases for J; bases not matched to a gene: 9. CDR3 size: 16 residues. CDR1 and CDR2 from the germline V gene are KGHSH and LQKENI. CDR3 in amino acids: CASSPPGGAGGHTQYF. The CDR3 DNA sequence: TGTGCCAGCTCACCACCGGGCGGCGCGGGGGGACATACGCAGTATTTT.